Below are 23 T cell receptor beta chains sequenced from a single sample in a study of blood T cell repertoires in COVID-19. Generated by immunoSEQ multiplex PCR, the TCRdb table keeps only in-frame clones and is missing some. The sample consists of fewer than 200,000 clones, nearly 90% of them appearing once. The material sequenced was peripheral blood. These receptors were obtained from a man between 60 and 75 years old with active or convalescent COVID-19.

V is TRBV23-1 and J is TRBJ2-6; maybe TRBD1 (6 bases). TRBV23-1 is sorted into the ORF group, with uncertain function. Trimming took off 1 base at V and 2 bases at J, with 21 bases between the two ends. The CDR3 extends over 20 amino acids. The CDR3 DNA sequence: TGCGCCAGCAGTCAATTGGCCCCCATCGATCAGGGGACTGGGGCCAACGTCCTGACTTTC. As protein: CASSQLAPIDQGTGANVLTF.

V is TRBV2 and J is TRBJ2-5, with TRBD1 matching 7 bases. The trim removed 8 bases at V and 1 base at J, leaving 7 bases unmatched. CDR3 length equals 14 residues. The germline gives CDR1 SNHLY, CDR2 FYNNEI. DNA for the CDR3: TGTGCCAGCTCCTCCGGGACAGCCCAAGAGACCCAGTACTTC. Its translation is CASSSGTAQETQYF. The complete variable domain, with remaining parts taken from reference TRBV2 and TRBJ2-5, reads EPEVTQTPSHQVTQMGQEVILRCVPISNHLYFYWYRQILGQKVEFLVSFYNNEISEKSEIFDDQFSVERPDGSNFTLKIRSTKLEDSAMYFCASSSGTAQETQYFGPGTRLLVL.

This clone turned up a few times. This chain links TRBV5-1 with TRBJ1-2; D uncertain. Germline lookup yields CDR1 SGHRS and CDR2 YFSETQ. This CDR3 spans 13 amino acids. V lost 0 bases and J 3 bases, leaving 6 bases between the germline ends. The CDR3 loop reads CASSLVGDYGYTF. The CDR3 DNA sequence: TGCGCCAGCAGCTTGGTTGGAGACTATGGCTACACCTTC.

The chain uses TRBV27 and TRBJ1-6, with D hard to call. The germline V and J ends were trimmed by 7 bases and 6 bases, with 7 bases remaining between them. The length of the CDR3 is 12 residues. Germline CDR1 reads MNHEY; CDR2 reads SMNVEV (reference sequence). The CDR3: CASKTANSPLHF. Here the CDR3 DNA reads TGTGCCAGCAAAACAGCTAATTCACCCCTCCACTTT.

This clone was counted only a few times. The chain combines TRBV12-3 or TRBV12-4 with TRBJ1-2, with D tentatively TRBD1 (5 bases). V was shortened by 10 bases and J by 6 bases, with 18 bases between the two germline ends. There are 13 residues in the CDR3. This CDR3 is CATSPRRGDGYTF. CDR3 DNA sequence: TGTGCCACTTCCCCTCGTCGGGGGGATGGCTACACCTTC.

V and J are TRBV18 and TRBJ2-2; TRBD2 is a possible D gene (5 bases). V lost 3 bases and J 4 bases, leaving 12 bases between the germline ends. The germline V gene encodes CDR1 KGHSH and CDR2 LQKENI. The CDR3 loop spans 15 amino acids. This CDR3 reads CASSPLASFTGELFF. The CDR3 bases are TGTGCCAGCTCACCGCTAGCAAGTTTCACCGGGGAGCTGTTTTTT.

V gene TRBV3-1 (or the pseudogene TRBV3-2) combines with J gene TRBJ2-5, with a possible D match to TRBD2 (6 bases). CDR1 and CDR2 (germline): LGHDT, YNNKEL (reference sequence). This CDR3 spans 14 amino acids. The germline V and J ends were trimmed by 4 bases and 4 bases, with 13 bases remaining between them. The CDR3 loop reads CASSPRGNRETQYF. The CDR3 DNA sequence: TGTGCCAGCAGCCCCCGGGGGAATAGAGAGACCCAGTACTTC.

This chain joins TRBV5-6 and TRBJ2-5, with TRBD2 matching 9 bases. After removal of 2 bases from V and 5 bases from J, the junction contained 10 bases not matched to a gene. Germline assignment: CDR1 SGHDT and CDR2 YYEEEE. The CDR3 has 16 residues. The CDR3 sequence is CASSLGAGGPGETQYF. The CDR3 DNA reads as TGTGCCAGCAGCTTAGGAGCGGGGGGCCCGGGGGAGACCCAGTACTTC. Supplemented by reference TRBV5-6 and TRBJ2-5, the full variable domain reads DAGVTQSPTHLIKTRGQQVTLRCSPKSGHDTVSWYQQALGQGPQFIFQYYEEEERQRGNFPDRFSGHQFPNYSSELNVNALLLGDSALYLCASSLGAGGPGETQYFGPGTRLLVL.

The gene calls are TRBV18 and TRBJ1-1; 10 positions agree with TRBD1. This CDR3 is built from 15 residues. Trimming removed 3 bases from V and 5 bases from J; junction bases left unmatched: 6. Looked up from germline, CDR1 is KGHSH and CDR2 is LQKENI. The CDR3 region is CASSPVRQGATEAFF. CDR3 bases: TGTGCCAGCTCACCTGTCCGACAGGGGGCTACTGAAGCTTTCTTT. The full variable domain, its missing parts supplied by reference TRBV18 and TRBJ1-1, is NAGVMQNPRHLVRRRGQEARLRCSPMKGHSHVYWYRQLPEEGLKFMVYLQKENIIDESGMPKERFSAEFPKEGPSILRIQQVVRGDSAAYFCASSPVRQGATEAFFGQGTRLTVV.

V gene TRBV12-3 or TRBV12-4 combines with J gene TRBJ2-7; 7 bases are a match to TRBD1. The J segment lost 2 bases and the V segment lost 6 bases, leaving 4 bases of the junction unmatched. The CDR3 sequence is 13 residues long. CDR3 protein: CASSGQVPYEQYF. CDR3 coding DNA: TGTGCCAGCAGCGGACAGGTTCCCTACGAGCAGTACTTC.

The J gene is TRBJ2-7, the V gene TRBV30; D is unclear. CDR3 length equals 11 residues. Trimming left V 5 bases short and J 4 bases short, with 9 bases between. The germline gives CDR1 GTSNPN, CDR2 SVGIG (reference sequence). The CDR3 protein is CAWADWYEQYF. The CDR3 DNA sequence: TGTGCCTGGGCTGACTGGTACGAGCAGTACTTC.

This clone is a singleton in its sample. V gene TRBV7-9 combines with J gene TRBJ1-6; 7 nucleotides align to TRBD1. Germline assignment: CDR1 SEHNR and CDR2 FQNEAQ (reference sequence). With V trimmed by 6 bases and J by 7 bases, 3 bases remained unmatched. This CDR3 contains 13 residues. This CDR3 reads CASRGTANSPLHF. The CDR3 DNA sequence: TGTGCCAGCAGGGGGACAGCCAATTCACCCCTCCACTTT.

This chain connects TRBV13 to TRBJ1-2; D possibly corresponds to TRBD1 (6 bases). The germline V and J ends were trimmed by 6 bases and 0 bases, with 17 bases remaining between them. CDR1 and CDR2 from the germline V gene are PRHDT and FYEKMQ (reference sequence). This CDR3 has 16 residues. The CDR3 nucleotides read TGTGCCAGCAGTCCGGTGGGGGCAGGGGCTAACTATGGCTACACCTTC. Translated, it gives CASSPVGAGANYGYTF.

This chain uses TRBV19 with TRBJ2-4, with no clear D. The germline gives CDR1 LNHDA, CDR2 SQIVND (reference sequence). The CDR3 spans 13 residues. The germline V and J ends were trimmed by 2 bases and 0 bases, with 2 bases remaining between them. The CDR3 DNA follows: TGTGCCAGTAGTATACTAGCCAAAAACATTCAGTACTTC. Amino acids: CASSILAKNIQYF.

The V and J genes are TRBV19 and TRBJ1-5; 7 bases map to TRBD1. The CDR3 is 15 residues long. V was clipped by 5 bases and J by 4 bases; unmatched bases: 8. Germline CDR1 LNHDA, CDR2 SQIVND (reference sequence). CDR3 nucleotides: TGTGCCAGTAGTGCGCGACAGGGCGGAAATCAGCCCCAGCATTTT. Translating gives CASSARQGGNQPQHF.

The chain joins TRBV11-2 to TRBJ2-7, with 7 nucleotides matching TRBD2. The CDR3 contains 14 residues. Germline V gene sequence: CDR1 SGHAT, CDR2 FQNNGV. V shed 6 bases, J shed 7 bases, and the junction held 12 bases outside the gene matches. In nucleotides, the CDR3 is TGTGCCAGCAGGCATAGTTCTGGGGGGGTGGAGCAGTACTTC. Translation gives CASRHSSGGVEQYF.

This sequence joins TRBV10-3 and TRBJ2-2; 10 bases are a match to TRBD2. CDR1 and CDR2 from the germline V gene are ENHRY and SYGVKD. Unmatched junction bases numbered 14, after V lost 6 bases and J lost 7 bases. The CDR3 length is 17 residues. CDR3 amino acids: CAISASGAGGPNGELFF. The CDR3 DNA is TGTGCCATCAGCGCCTCCGGAGCGGGGGGGCCTAACGGGGAGCTGTTTTTT.

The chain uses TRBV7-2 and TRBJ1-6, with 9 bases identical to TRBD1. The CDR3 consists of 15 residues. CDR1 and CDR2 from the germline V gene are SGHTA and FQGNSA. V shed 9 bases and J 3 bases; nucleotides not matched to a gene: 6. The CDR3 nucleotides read TGTGCCAGGCCGGGACAGGGAATCTATAATTCACCCCTCCACTTT. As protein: CARPGQGIYNSPLHF.

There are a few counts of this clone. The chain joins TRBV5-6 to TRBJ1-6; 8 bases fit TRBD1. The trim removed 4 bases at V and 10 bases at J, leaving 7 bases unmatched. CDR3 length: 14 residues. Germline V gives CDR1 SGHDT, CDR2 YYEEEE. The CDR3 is CASSIGQGESPLHF. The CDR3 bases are TGTGCCAGCAGCATCGGACAGGGCGAATCACCCCTCCACTTT.

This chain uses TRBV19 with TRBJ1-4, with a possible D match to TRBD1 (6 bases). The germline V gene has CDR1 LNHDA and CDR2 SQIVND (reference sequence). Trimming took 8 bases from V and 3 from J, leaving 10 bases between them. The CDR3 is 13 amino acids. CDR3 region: CASWGGPNEKLFF. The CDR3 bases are TGTGCCAGTTGGGGGGGCCCTAATGAAAAACTGTTTTTT.

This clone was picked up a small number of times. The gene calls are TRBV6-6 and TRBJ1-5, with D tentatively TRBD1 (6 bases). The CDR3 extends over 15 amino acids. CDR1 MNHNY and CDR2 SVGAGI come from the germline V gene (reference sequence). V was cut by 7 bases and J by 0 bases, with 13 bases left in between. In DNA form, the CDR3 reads TGTGCCAGCACCCAACAGGGAAATAGCAATCAGCCCCAGCATTTT. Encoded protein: CASTQQGNSNQPQHF.

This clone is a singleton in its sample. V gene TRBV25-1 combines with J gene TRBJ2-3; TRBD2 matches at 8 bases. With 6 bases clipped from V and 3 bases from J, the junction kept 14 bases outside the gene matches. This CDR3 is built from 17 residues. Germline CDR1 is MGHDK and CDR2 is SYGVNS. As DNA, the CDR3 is TGTGCCAGCAGCGCCGGTGGACGGGGGGGCGGGACAGATACGCAGTATTTT. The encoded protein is CASSAGGRGGGTDTQYF.

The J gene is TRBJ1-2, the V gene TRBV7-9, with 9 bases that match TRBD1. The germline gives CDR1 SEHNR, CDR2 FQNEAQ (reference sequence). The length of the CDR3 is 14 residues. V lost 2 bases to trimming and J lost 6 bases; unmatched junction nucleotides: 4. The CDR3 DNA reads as TGTGCCAGCAGCTTAAAAACAGGGGGCCATGGCTACACCTTC. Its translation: CASSLKTGGHGYTF. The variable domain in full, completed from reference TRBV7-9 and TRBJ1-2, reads DTGVSQNPRHKITKRGQNVTFRCDPISEHNRLYWYRQTLGQGPEFLTYFQNEAQLEKSRLLSDRFSAERPKGSFSTLEIQRTEQGDSAMYLCASSLKTGGHGYTFGSGTRLTVV.